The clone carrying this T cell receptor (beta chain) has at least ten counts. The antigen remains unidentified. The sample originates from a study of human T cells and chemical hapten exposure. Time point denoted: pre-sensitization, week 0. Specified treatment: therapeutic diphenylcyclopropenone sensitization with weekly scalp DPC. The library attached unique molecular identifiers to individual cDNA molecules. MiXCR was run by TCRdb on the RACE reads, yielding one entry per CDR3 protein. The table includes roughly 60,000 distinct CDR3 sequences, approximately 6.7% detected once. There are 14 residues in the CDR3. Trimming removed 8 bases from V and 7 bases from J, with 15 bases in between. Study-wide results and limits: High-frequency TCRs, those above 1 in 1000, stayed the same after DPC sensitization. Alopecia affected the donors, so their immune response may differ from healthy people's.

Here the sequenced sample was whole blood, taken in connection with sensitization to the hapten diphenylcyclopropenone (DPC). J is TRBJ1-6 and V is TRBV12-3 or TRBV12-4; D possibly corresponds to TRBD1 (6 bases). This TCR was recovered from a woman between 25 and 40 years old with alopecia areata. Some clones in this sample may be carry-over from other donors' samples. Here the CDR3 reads CASGGPVSNSPLHF. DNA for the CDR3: TGTGCCAGCGGGGGCCCGGTCTCAAATTCACCCCTCCACTTT.